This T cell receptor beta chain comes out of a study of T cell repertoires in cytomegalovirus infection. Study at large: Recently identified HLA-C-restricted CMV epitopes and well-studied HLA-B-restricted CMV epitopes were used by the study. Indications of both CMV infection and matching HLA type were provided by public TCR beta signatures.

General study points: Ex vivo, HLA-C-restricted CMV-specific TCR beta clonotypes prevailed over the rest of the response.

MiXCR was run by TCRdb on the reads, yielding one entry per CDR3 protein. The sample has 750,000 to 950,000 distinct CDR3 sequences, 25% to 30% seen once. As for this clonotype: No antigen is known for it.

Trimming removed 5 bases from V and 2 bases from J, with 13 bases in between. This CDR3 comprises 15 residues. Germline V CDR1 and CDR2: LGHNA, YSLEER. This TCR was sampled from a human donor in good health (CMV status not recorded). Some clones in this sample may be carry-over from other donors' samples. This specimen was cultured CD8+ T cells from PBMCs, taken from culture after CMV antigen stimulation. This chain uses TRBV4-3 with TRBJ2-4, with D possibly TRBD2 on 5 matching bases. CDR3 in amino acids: CASSSKWRSKNIQYF. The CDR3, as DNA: TGCGCCAGCAGCTCCAAGTGGAGGTCCAAAAACATTCAGTACTTC.